Each of the 9 T cell receptor beta chains below was sequenced from the same sample in a study of T cells after posttransplantation cyclophosphamide. Assay used: immunoSEQ multiplex PCR; TCRdb lists only in-frame clones, some missing. The data show 1,500 to 2,000 clones, with 67% seen just once and roughly 36% held by the top ten. A marrow graft followed busulfan-fludarabine conditioning, with cyclophosphamide on days +3 and +4. Sequencing used CD8+ T cells sorted from PBMCs, obtained after allogeneic stem cell transplant with posttransplant cyclophosphamide. Receptor source: a male patient younger than 45 who received an allogeneic stem cell transplant from a related donor, was CMV-positive, and had acute GVHD only. T cells may partly derive from the graft donor.

As for this clone: This sample also contains other DNA sequences that code for the same CDR3. CDR3 region: CASSFPSGGTSYNEQFF. The CDR3 bases are TGTGCCAGCAGCTTCCCTAGCGGGGGGACCTCCTACAATGAGCAGTTCTTC. This chain uses TRBV7-2 with TRBJ2-1; 11 nucleotides agree with TRBD2. This CDR3 has 17 amino acids. V lost 3 bases, J lost 0 bases, and 4 bases stayed unmatched. From germline, CDR1 is SGHTA and CDR2 FQGNSA.

The chain employs TRBV19 and TRBJ1-5, with 8 bases fitting TRBD1. The V gene end was trimmed by 5 bases and the J gene end by 1 base; junction bases not matched to a gene: 4. The CDR3 is made up of 15 amino acids. CDR1 is LNHDA and CDR2 is SQIVND in the germline V gene (reference sequence). DNA of the CDR3: TGTGCCAGTAGTTGGGCAGGGGGCAGCAATCAGCCCCAGCATTTT. Protein product: CASSWAGGSNQPQHF. Combining the CDR3 with reference TRBV19 and TRBJ1-5 gives the whole variable domain DGGITQSPKYLFRKEGQNVTLSCEQNLNHDAMYWYRQDPGQGLRLIYYSQIVNDFQKGDIAEGYSVSREKKESFPLTVTSAQKNPTAFYLCASSWAGGSNQPQHFGDGTRLSIL.

A note on this clone: Other DNA sequences in the sample encode the same CDR3. The V and J genes are TRBV10-3 and TRBJ2-7; weak D call: TRBD1 (5 bases). The CDR3 totals 12 residues. Trimming removed 6 bases from V and 0 bases from J, with 6 bases in between. Germline CDR1 and CDR2: ENHRY and SYGVKD. The CDR3 loop is CAISDSSYEQYF. The DNA for the CDR3 is TGTGCCATCAGCGACAGCTCCTACGAGCAGTACTTC.

The chain is built from TRBV9 and TRBJ2-1; a possible D gene is TRBD1 (6 bases). The CDR3 loop spans 16 amino acids. Germline loops: CDR1 SGDLS, CDR2 YYNGEE. Trimming cost V 2 bases and J 3 bases, with 15 bases left between them. CDR3 loop: CASSVGAGAGYNEQFF. CDR3 DNA: TGTGCCAGCAGCGTGGGGGCCGGGGCGGGCTACAATGAGCAGTTCTTC.

This clone was detected once. The chain couples TRBV5-4 to TRBJ2-3; no clear D. The CDR3 contains 14 residues. Trimming took off 2 bases at V and 0 bases at J, with 7 bases between the two ends. Looked up from germline, CDR1 is SGHNT and CDR2 is YYREEE (reference sequence). As DNA, the CDR3 is TGTGCCAGCAGCTTTTGGCCCAGCACAGATACGCAGTATTTT. Translated: CASSFWPSTDTQYF.

The chain has TRBV4-2 and TRBJ2-1, with a tentative D call TRBD2 (7 bases). CDR1 LGHNA and CDR2 YNFKEQ come from the germline V gene. Between the trimmed V and J ends, which lost 3 bases and 5 bases, there was a span of 14 bases. CDR3 length: 15 residues. The CDR3 DNA follows: TGTGCCAGCAGCCAGGAGGGGGGGCGGGACAATGAGCAGTTCTTC. Protein: CASSQEGGRDNEQFF.

The J gene is TRBJ1-1, the V gene TRBV4-1; 7 bases are shared with TRBD1. Germline V gene sequence: CDR1 MGHRA, CDR2 YSYEKL. This CDR3 contains 14 residues. J gave up 11 bases and V 1 base, and 10 bases lay outside the gene matches. The CDR3 sequence: CASSQGEGGGGAFF. CDR3 coding DNA: TGCGCCAGCAGCCAAGGGGAAGGGGGCGGAGGGGCTTTCTTT.

The chain recombines TRBV7-9 with TRBJ2-5; 7 bases align to TRBD2. The germline gives CDR1 SEHNR, CDR2 FQNEAQ (reference sequence). This CDR3 is 14 amino acids long. With 0 bases clipped from V and 2 bases from J, the junction kept 0 bases outside the gene matches. CDR3 sequence: CASSLAGGQETQYF. As DNA, the CDR3 is TGTGCCAGCAGCTTAGCGGGGGGGCAAGAGACCCAGTACTTC. Complete variable domain (other parts from reference TRBV7-9 and TRBJ2-5): DTGVSQNPRHKITKRGQNVTFRCDPISEHNRLYWYRQTLGQGPEFLTYFQNEAQLEKSRLLSDRFSAERPKGSFSTLEIQRTEQGDSAMYLCASSLAGGQETQYFGPGTRLLVL.

The chain uses TRBV15 and TRBJ2-5; TRBD2 agrees at 7 bases. Germline V gene sequence: CDR1 LNHNV, CDR2 YYDKDF (reference sequence). The CDR3 runs 14 residues. V shed 8 bases, J shed 3 bases, and the junction held 9 bases outside the gene matches. The CDR3: CATRSASGKETQYF. Here the CDR3 DNA reads TGTGCCACCCGTTCGGCTAGCGGAAAAGAGACCCAGTACTTC. Filled out from reference TRBV15 and TRBJ2-5, the complete variable domain reads DAMVIQNPRYQVTQFGKPVTLSCSQTLNHNVMYWYQQKSSQAPKLLFHYYDKDFNNEADTPDNFQSRRPNTSFCFLDIRSPGLGDTAMYLCATRSASGKETQYFGPGTRLLVL.